This T cell receptor beta chain was sequenced during a study of response to subunit inactivated influenza vaccine. Overall study findings and caveats: A suggestion made by the authors is that each seasonal influenza vaccination recruits few new T cells.

This clonotype was counted many times. What it binds is not known. CDR1 is SGHRS, CDR2 YFSETQ, per germline. With 0 bases removed from V and 2 bases from J, the gap between germline ends came to 10 bases. This CDR3 is 15 amino acids long. TCRdb re-called the RT-PCR reads through MiXCR, storing one row per CDR3 protein. There are 150,000 to 200,000 distinct CDR3 sequences in the sample; around 8.8% occur only once, and roughly 10% lies in the top ten. The chain couples TRBV5-1 to TRBJ2-3; D not certain. Sequencing was performed on non-naive T cells sorted from PBMCs, taken on the day of vaccination. The receptor's source is a man aged 50-60 years who received an inactivated influenza vaccine. CDR3 sequence reads: CASSLAYKPTDTQYF. CDR3 sequence (DNA): TGCGCCAGCAGCTTGGCTTATAAGCCCACAGATACGCAGTATTTT.